This T cell receptor (beta chain) was documented in a study of regulatory T cells in long-lasting Graves disease. Described time point: newly diagnosed GD, antithyroid drugs for less than 3 months. The TCR library was made from RNA extracted from PBMCs. This clonotype was counted only a few times. Libraries of TCR beta came from iRepertoire HTBI primers plus Arm-PCR of CDR3 regions. TCRdb processed the multiplex PCR reads anew with MiXCR; each CDR3 protein has one entry. The sample holds under 300,000 distinct CDR3 sequences; 15% to 20% are singletons and the top ten take approximately 14%. These data are also associated with another study on T cells in Graves' hyperthyroidism and ophthalmopathy.

The sequenced sample was peripheral blood mononuclear cells (PBMCs), obtained at new diagnosis, from a patient treated with antithyroid drugs. The clonotype was recovered from a woman in her twenties or thirties with Graves disease.

CDR3 sequence (DNA): TGCAGTGCTAGTGGGGGGGCCCACGGCGAGCAGTACTTC. It codes for CSASGGAHGEQYF. The chain employs TRBV20-1 and TRBJ2-7, with a possible D match to TRBD2 (7 bases). Between the trimmed V and J ends, which lost 3 bases and 6 bases, there was a span of 15 bases. This CDR3 comprises 13 residues. CDR1 and CDR2 (germline): DFQATT, SNEGSKA (reference sequence).